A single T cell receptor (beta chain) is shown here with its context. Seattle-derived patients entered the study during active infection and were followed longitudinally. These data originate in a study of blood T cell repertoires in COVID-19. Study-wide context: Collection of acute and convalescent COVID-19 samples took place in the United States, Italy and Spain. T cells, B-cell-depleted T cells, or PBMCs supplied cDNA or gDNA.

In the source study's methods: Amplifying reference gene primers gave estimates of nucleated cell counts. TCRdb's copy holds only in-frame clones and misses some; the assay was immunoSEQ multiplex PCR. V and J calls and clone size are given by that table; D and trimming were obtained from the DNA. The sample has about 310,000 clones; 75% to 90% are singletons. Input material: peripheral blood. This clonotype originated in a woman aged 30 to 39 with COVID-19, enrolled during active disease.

Here the CDR3 reads CASSLVASNEKLFF. Written as DNA, the CDR3 is TGCGCCAGCAGCTTGGTCGCTAGCAATGAAAAACTGTTTTTT. The V and J genes are TRBV5-1 and TRBJ1-4; D unresolved. Trimming removed 0 bases from V and 5 bases from J, with 8 bases in between. The germline gives CDR1 SGHRS, CDR2 YFSETQ. The CDR3 length is 14 residues.